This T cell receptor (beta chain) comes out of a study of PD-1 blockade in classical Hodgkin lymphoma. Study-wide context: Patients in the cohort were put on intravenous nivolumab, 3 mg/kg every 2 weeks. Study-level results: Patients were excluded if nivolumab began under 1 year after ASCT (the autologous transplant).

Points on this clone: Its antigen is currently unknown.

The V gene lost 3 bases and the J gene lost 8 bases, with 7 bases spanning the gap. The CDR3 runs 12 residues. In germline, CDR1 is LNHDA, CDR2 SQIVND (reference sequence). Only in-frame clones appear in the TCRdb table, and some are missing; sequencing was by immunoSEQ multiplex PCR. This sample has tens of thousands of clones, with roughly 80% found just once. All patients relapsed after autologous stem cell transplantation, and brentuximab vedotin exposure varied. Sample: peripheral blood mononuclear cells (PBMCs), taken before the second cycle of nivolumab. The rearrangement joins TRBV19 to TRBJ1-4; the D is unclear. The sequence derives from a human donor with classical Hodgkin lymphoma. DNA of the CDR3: TGTGCCAGTAGTATCTACAGCGAAAAACTGTTTTTT. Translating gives CASSIYSEKLFF. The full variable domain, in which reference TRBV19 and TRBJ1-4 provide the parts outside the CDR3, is DGGITQSPKYLFRKEGQNVTLSCEQNLNHDAMYWYRQDPGQGLRLIYYSQIVNDFQKGDIAEGYSVSREKKESFPLTVTSAQKNPTAFYLCASSIYSEKLFFGSGTQLSVL.